This T cell receptor (beta chain) was documented in a study of blood T cell repertoires in COVID-19. Study information: From the United States, Italy and Spain came samples of acute and convalescent COVID-19. From T cells, B-cell-depleted T cells, or PBMCs came the material, which was cDNA or gDNA.

Per the study methods: From reference gene primer amplification, estimates of nucleated cell counts were derived. Clones were read by immunoSEQ multiplex PCR, and TCRdb kept only the in-frame ones, dropping some. For V, J and clone size, that table is used; D and trimming come from the DNA. The table has 200,000 to 300,000 clones, 75% to 95% seen once. Enrollment of patients from Seattle took place during active infection, with longitudinal follow-up. V shed 2 bases and J shed 0 bases, with 17 bases lying between them. The V gene's germline CDR1 is MNHNS and CDR2 SASEGT. The CDR3 is 18 amino acids. The sequence was collected from a person aged 18 to 30 with COVID-19, enrolled during active disease. Input material: peripheral blood. The rearrangement joins TRBV6-1 to TRBJ2-1; TRBD1 might be the D (8 bases). CDR3 amino acids: CASSEWSGGGSSYNEQFF. The CDR3 DNA reads as TGTGCCAGCAGTGAATGGTCAGGGGGCGGGAGCTCCTACAATGAGCAGTTCTTC.